The T cell receptor (beta chain) described here comes from a study of blood T cells in healthy people across ages. Findings and limits, study-wide: Researchers judged that diversity estimates from one million T cells fell short of true values.

Total RNA was isolated from each sample in quantities of at least 6 micrograms. Alongside a J-beta primer mix, a sample-barcoded 5' primer served in a second PCR lasting roughly 6 to 11 cycles. TCRdb re-called the 5' RACE reads through MiXCR, storing one row per CDR3 protein. The sample records some 900,000 distinct CDR3 sequences, roughly 50% being singletons. A remark on this clonotype: What it binds is unknown.

Per germline, CDR1 SGHAT and CDR2 FQNNGV. V lost 2 bases and J lost 11; bases outside the gene matches: 13. CDR3 length equals 17 residues. The chain combines TRBV11-2 with TRBJ2-5, with 14 bases lining up with TRBD2. Sample: blood. The receptor's source is a man aged 25-45 years in good health. The CDR3 region has the DNA TGTGCCAGCAGCTTAATGGGACTAGCGGGGGCGAACAATGAGCAGTACTTC. Amino acid sequence: CASSLMGLAGANNEQYF.